Following are 27 T cell receptor beta chains from one sample sequenced in a study of T cell responses to AZD1222 COVID-19 vaccine. Assay used: immunoSEQ multiplex PCR; TCRdb lists only in-frame clones, some missing. The sample yields about 86,000 clones, more than 75% seen once. The sample consisted of peripheral blood, taken on day 0 of AZD1222 vaccination. The receptor source for this set is an adult in good health.

The CDR3 loop reads CASSLRAGNNQPQHF. In DNA, the CDR3 is TGTGCCAGCAGTTTGAGGGCCGGAAACAATCAGCCCCAGCATTTT. The chain recombines TRBV28 with TRBJ1-5; D not resolved. The CDR3 is made up of 15 amino acids. Germline CDR1 MDHEN, CDR2 SYDVKM. With 3 bases removed from V and 3 bases from J, the gap between germline ends came to 12 bases. The full variable domain, with the rest looked up from reference TRBV28 and TRBJ1-5, is DVKVTQSSRYLVKRTGEKVFLECVQDMDHENMFWYRQDPGLGLRLIYFSYDVKMKEKGDIPEGYSVSREKKERFSLILESASTNQTSMYLCASSLRAGNNQPQHFGDGTRLSIL.

This clone has a single count. The J gene is TRBJ2-7, the V gene TRBV5-1; no reliable D call. CDR3 length: 14 amino acids. Trimming shortened V by 2 bases and J by 0 bases, and 9 bases separated the two germline ends. Germline CDR1 and CDR2: SGHRS and YFSETQ. In DNA form, the CDR3 reads TGCGCCAGCAGCTTTTTTGGCACCTCCTACGAGCAGTACTTC. Translation gives CASSFFGTSYEQYF. The full variable domain, completed using reference TRBV5-1 and TRBJ2-7, is KAGVTQTPRYLIKTRGQQVTLSCSPISGHRSVSWYQQTPGQGLQFLFEYFSETQRNKGNFPGRFSGRQFSNSRSEMNVSTLELGDSALYLCASSFFGTSYEQYFGPGTRLTVT.

The V call is TRBV19, the J call TRBJ2-5; 7 bases fit TRBD1. Germline-derived CDR1 and CDR2 are LNHDA and SQIVND (reference sequence). V dropped 7 bases and J dropped 6; count of bases not matched to a gene: 8. The CDR3 contains 13 residues. CDR3 amino acids: CASTPTGEKTQYF. DNA of the CDR3: TGTGCCAGTACCCCCACAGGGGAGAAGACCCAGTACTTC.

V gene TRBV6-1 combines with J gene TRBJ1-5; D call uncertain. Germline loops: CDR1 MNHNS, CDR2 SASEGT. The CDR3 length is 15 residues. Trimming removed 3 bases at V and 0 bases at J, with 9 bases between. Here the CDR3 DNA reads TGTGCCAGCAGTGACCTCGGCTATAGCAATCAGCCCCAGCATTTT. Residues: CASSDLGYSNQPQHF.

This clone was seen just once. The genes are TRBV4-2 and TRBJ2-1; 12 bases align to TRBD2. The germline V gene encodes CDR1 LGHNA and CDR2 YNFKEQ. V gave up 0 bases and J gave up 8 bases; unmatched junction bases: 5. The CDR3 spans 16 residues. The chain's CDR3 is CASSQDLAGGSDEQFF. Written as DNA, the CDR3 is TGTGCCAGCAGCCAAGATCTAGCGGGGGGGAGCGATGAGCAGTTCTTC.

The J gene is TRBJ2-7, the V gene TRBV9, with no clear D. V was clipped by 4 bases and J by 1 base, with 15 bases between them. The CDR3 runs to 15 residues. Germline V lookup: CDR1 SGDLS, CDR2 YYNGEE. The CDR3 nucleotides are TGTGCCAGCAGCCCCCGGAGCACAGCGTCCTACGAGCAGTACTTC. Translation: CASSPRSTASYEQYF.

The V gene is TRBV29-1, the J gene TRBJ2-1, with a tentative D call TRBD1 (6 bases). Trimming stripped 7 bases from V and 5 bases from J, with 15 bases between. This CDR3 comprises 13 residues. The germline CDR1 and CDR2 sequences are SQVTM and ANQGSEA. The CDR3 region has the DNA TGCAGCGCCCGTCTCCAGGGGAACAATGAGCAGTTCTTC. Its translation: CSARLQGNNEQFF.

The chain couples TRBV6-2 or TRBV6-3 to TRBJ2-7; TRBD1 matches at 9 bases. The CDR3 is made up of 14 amino acids. CDR1 and CDR2 from the germline V gene are MNHEY and SVGEGT. V lost 2 bases, J lost 4 bases, and 3 bases stayed unmatched. CDR3 loop: CASSYGDRVYEQYF. CDR3 coding DNA: TGTGCCAGCAGTTACGGGGACAGGGTATACGAGCAGTACTTC.

This clone was seen only once. The chain combines TRBV19 with TRBJ1-5; D not certain. CDR3 length equals 13 residues. Trimming took 6 bases from V and 10 from J, leaving 16 bases between them. Germline V gene lookup returns CDR1 LNHDA and CDR2 SQIVND (reference sequence). The CDR3 coding sequence is TGTGCCAGTAGCCTTTATGGCCGGGAACCCCAGCATTTT. This encodes CASSLYGREPQHF.

This chain joins TRBV27 and TRBJ1-4, with a possible D match to TRBD1 (5 bases). The CDR3 runs 15 residues. V lost 7 bases and J lost 1, with 13 bases in between. Germline CDR1 MNHEY, CDR2 SMNVEV (reference sequence). The CDR3 is CASKARGGTNEKLFF. DNA of the CDR3: TGTGCCAGCAAGGCCCGGGGGGGAACTAATGAAAAACTGTTTTTT.

V gene TRBV21-1 combines with J gene TRBJ2-3; the tabulated D call, TRBD1, remains unverified against the DNA. TRBV21-1 is a documented pseudogene. The CDR3 has 16 amino acids. The CDR3 loop reads CASSKDAQGYTDTQYF. DNA of the CDR3: TGTGCCAGCAGCAAAGACGCCCAGGGTTACACAGATACGCAGTATTTT.

The rearrangement uses TRBV29-1 and TRBJ2-7; TRBD1 aligns across 7 bases. Trimming at V came to 2 bases and at J to 6 bases, leaving 7 bases not matched to a gene. The CDR3 sequence is 13 residues long. Per germline, CDR1 SQVTM and CDR2 ANQGSEA. In DNA form, the CDR3 reads TGCAGCGTTGAACAAGGGGGCATGCCCGAGCAGTACTTC. This encodes CSVEQGGMPEQYF.

CDR3 DNA: TGTGCCAGCAGCCAAGGGACGGTGAATCAGCCCCAGCATTTT. It encodes CASSQGTVNQPQHF. The genes are TRBV7-9 and TRBJ1-5; D is perhaps TRBD1 (5 bases). CDR1 and CDR2 from the germline V gene are SEHNR and FQNEAQ (reference sequence). Trimming left V 5 bases short and J 4 bases short, with 12 bases between. The CDR3 is 14 amino acids.

V gene TRBV27 combines with J gene TRBJ2-1, with 7 bases matching TRBD2. V lost 5 bases to trimming and J lost 6 bases; unmatched junction nucleotides: 1. The CDR3 covers 12 residues. CDR1 and CDR2 (germline): MNHEY, SMNVEV (reference sequence). The CDR3 DNA follows: TGTGCCAGCAGTAAGCGGGGCAATGAGCAGTTCTTC. Translating gives CASSKRGNEQFF.

This clone was counted only a few times. This chain connects TRBV28 to TRBJ2-7, with D maybe TRBD1 (6 bases). CDR1 is MDHEN, CDR2 SYDVKM, per germline. The CDR3 runs 16 residues. Trimming pared 10 bases from V and 0 bases from J, leaving 22 bases between. CDR3 loop: CATTIQLTGNSYEQYF. The CDR3, as DNA: TGTGCCACCACAATCCAATTGACAGGAAACTCCTACGAGCAGTACTTC.

The rearrangement uses TRBV5-1 and TRBJ1-1; 7 positions match TRBD1. Germline values: CDR1 SGHRS, CDR2 YFSETQ. The CDR3 loop spans 14 amino acids. Losses at the gene ends were 4 bases for V and 5 bases for J; bases not matched to a gene: 8. CDR3 in amino acids: CASSPPGGGTEAFF. The CDR3 DNA reads as TGCGCCAGCAGCCCACCAGGGGGAGGTACTGAAGCTTTCTTT.

The J gene is TRBJ1-1, the V gene TRBV6-7, with D possibly being TRBD1 (5 bases). TRBV6-7 falls under the ORF class, with uncertain function. Trimming stripped 6 bases from V and 0 bases from J, with 17 bases between. This CDR3 comprises 16 residues. CDR3 sequence: CASRSPGRWMNTEAFF. CDR3 coding DNA: TGTGCCAGCAGATCCCCGGGACGCTGGATGAACACTGAAGCTTTCTTT.

This sequence joins TRBV6-5 and TRBJ1-2; TRBD1 matches 10 bases. V lost 4 bases to trimming and J lost 5 bases; unmatched junction nucleotides: 4. CDR1 MNHEY and CDR2 SVGAGI come from the germline V gene. This CDR3 is 14 amino acids long. CDR3 protein: CASSSTGGGYGYTF. For the CDR3, the DNA is TGTGCCAGCAGTTCGACAGGGGGCGGGTATGGCTACACCTTC.

V and J are TRBV6-5 and TRBJ1-4, with D possibly matching TRBD1 (6 bases). V was clipped by 0 bases and J by 7 bases, with 12 bases between them. CDR1 is MNHEY and CDR2 is SVGAGI in the germline V gene. There are 15 residues in the CDR3. The CDR3 sequence: CASSYSGGRGEKLFF. The CDR3 DNA is TGTGCCAGCAGTTACTCTGGGGGGCGGGGTGAAAAACTGTTTTTT.

The gene calls are TRBV6-5 and TRBJ2-7, with 13 bases lining up with TRBD2. This CDR3 is 16 amino acids long. The germline gives CDR1 MNHEY, CDR2 SVGAGI. V dropped 4 bases and J dropped 1; count of bases not matched to a gene: 4. The CDR3 bases are TGTGCCAGCAGTTCGACTAGCGGGAGGCTGTCCTACGAGCAGTACTTC. It encodes CASSSTSGRLSYEQYF.

The chain has TRBV28 and TRBJ1-5; perhaps TRBD1 as D (6 bases). The CDR3 covers 15 residues. V lost 7 bases and J 2 bases, leaving 15 bases between the germline ends. CDR1 and CDR2 from the germline V gene are MDHEN and SYDVKM. CDR3 sequence: CASTTGPYGNQPQHF. CDR3 DNA sequence: TGTGCCAGCACAACAGGGCCTTACGGCAATCAGCCCCAGCATTTT.

The chain has TRBV9 and TRBJ1-4; D remains unclear. The length of the CDR3 is 14 residues. Germline lookup yields CDR1 SGDLS and CDR2 YYNGEE. The V gene lost 3 bases and the J gene lost 1 base, with 7 bases spanning the gap. CDR3 nucleotide sequence: TGTGCCAGCAGCGGAGATCTAACTAATGAAAAACTGTTTTTT. Amino acids: CASSGDLTNEKLFF.

The chain links TRBV5-1 to TRBJ2-1; TRBD2 matches 11 bases. The V segment lost 7 bases and the J segment 5 bases; nucleotides outside the gene matches: 8. CDR1 and CDR2 (germline): SGHRS, YFSETQ. This CDR3 is built from 15 residues. CDR3 protein: CASLAGTSGDNEQFF. The CDR3 nucleotides are TGCGCCAGCCTAGCCGGGACTAGCGGCGACAATGAGCAGTTCTTC. The variable domain in full, completed from reference TRBV5-1 and TRBJ2-1, reads KAGVTQTPRYLIKTRGQQVTLSCSPISGHRSVSWYQQTPGQGLQFLFEYFSETQRNKGNFPGRFSGRQFSNSRSEMNVSTLELGDSALYLCASLAGTSGDNEQFFGPGTRLTVL.

The rearrangement links TRBV11-2 to TRBJ2-5; D call uncertain. CDR3 length: 13 amino acids. V was cut by 1 base and J by 4 bases, with 7 bases left in between. Germline V gene sequence: CDR1 SGHAT, CDR2 FQNNGV. The CDR3 DNA reads TGTGCCAGCAGCTTAGGTTCGCCAGAGACCCAGTACTTC. Translating gives CASSLGSPETQYF.

The chain links TRBV27 to TRBJ2-1; 12 bases are a match to TRBD1. V dropped 2 bases and J dropped 7; count of bases not matched to a gene: 9. The CDR3 spans 17 residues. Germline-derived CDR1 and CDR2 are MNHEY and SMNVEV (reference sequence). The CDR3 reads CASSLIAGQGARNEQFF. CDR3 DNA: TGTGCCAGCAGTTTAATCGCGGGACAGGGGGCTAGAAATGAGCAGTTCTTC.

V gene TRBV2 combines with J gene TRBJ1-2, with a possible D match to TRBD1 (5 bases). There are 15 residues in the CDR3. The V and J ends lost 5 bases and 0 bases respectively, with 13 bases between them. CDR1 is SNHLY and CDR2 is FYNNEI in the germline V gene. In DNA form, the CDR3 reads TGTGCCAGCAGTCAGACAGCTACCCCTAACTATGGCTACACCTTC. It is translated as CASSQTATPNYGYTF.

This clone was observed a single time. This chain links TRBV19 with TRBJ2-7; tentatively, D is TRBD2 (5 bases). There are 13 residues in the CDR3. In germline, CDR1 is LNHDA, CDR2 SQIVND (reference sequence). V gave up 3 bases and J gave up 3 bases, with 9 bases separating them. The CDR3, as DNA: TGTGCCAGTAGTATGGCGGGTGGCTACGAGCAGTACTTC. The encoded protein is CASSMAGGYEQYF.